This TCR beta chain originates from a study of blood T cells in healthy people across ages. Study at large: About one barcoded beta molecule was captured per two T cells (by template switching). Study-level findings and limits: Estimates based on one million T cells were treated as lower bounds. Unsorted PBMCs ruled out conclusive naive versus antigen-experienced comparison. Naive T cell percentage and TCR beta diversity correlated strongly.

For this clonotype: The antigen remains unidentified.

Primed by a sample-barcoded 5' primer and a J-beta primer mix, a second PCR proceeded for 7 to 11 cycles. MiXCR, run by TCRdb on the 5' RACE reads, gives a single entry per CDR3 protein. The sample contains approximately 800,000 distinct CDR3 sequences, 58% of which appear only once. The germline gives CDR1 MNHNY, CDR2 SVGAGI (reference sequence). V gave up 4 bases and J gave up 4 bases; unmatched junction bases: 7. CDR3 size: 14 residues. The rearrangement joins TRBV6-6 to TRBJ2-7; the match to TRBD1 covers 7 bases. This clonotype was sampled from a man under 40 in good health. The source material was blood. This CDR3 is CASSFDRVRYEQYF. As DNA, the CDR3 is TGTGCCAGCAGTTTCGACAGGGTTCGGTACGAGCAGTACTTC.